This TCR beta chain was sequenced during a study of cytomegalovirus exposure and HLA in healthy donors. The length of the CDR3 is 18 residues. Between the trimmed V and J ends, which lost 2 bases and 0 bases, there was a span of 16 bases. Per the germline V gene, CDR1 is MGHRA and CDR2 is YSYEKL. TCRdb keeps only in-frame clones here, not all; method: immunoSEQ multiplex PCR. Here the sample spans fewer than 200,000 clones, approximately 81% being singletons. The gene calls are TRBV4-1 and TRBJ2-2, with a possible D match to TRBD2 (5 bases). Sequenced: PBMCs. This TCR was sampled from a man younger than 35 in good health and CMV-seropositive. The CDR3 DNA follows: TGCGCCAGCAGCCAATCGCCCATTTCGCGGGCGAACACCGGGGAGCTGTTTTTT. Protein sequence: CASSQSPISRANTGELFF.